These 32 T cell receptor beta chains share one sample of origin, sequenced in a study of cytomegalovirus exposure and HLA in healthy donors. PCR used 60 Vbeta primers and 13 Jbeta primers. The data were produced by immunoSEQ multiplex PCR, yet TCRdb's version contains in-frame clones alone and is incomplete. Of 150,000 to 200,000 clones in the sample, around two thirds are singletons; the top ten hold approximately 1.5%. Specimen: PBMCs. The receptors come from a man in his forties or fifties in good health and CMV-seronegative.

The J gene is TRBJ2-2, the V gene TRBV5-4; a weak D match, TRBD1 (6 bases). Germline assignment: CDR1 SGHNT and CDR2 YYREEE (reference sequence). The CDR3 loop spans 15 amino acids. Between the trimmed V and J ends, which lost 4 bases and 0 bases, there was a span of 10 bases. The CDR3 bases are TGTGCCAGCAGCCCCGGGACAACGAACACCGGGGAGCTGTTTTTT. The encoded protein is CASSPGTTNTGELFF.

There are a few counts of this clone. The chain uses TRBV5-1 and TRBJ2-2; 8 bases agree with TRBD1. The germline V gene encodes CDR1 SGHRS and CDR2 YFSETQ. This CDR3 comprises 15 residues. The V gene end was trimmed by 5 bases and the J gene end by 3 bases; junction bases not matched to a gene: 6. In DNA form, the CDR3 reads TGCGCCAGCAGTAAACCAGGGGGCGACACCGGGGAGCTGTTTTTT. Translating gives CASSKPGGDTGELFF.

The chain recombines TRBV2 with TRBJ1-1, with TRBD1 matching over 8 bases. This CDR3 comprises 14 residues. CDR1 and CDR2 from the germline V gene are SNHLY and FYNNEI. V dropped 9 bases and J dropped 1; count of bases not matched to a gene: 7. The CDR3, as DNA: TGTGCCAGTGAACAGGGGGGGAAGAACACTGAAGCTTTCTTT. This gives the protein CASEQGGKNTEAFF.

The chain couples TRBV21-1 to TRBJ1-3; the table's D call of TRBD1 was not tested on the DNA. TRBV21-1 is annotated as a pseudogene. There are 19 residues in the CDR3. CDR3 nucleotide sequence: TGTGCCAGCAGCGAAAAAATCCGTCGCCAGTCAAGCTCTGGAAACACCATATATTTT. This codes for CASSEKIRRQSSSGNTIYF.

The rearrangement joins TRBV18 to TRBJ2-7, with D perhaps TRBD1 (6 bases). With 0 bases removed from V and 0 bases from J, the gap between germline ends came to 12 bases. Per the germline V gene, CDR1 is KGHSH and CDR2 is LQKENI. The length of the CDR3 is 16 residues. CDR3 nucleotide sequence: TGTGCCAGCTCACCACCGCGGACAGTGAGCTCCTACGAGCAGTACTTC. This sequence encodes CASSPPRTVSSYEQYF.

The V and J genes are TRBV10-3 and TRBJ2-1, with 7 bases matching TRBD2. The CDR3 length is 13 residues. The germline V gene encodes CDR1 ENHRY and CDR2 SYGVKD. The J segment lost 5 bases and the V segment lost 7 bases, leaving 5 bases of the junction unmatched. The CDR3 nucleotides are TGTGCCATCATGGTGGGGACTAACAATGAGCAGTTCTTC. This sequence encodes CAIMVGTNNEQFF.

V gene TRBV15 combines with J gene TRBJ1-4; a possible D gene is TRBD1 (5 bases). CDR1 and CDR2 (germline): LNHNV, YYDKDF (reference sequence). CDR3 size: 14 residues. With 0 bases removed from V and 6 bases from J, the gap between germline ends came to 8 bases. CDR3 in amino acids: CATSRDFRDEKLFF. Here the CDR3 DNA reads TGTGCCACCAGCAGAGATTTCAGGGATGAAAAACTGTTTTTT. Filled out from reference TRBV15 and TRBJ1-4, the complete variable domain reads DAMVIQNPRYQVTQFGKPVTLSCSQTLNHNVMYWYQQKSSQAPKLLFHYYDKDFNNEADTPDNFQSRRPNTSFCFLDIRSPGLGDTAMYLCATSRDFRDEKLFFGSGTQLSVL.

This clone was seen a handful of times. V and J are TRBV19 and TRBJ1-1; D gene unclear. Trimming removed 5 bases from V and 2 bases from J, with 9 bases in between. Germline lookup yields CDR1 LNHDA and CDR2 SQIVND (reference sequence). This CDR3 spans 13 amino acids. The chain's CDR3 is CASSWEGNTEAFF. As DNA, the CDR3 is TGTGCCAGTAGTTGGGAGGGAAACACTGAAGCTTTCTTT.

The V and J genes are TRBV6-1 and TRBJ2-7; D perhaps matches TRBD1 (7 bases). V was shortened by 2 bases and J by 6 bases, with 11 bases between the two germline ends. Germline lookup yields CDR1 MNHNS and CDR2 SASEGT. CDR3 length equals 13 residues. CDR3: CASSEQGGFEQYF. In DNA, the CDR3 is TGTGCCAGCAGTGAACAGGGGGGTTTCGAGCAGTACTTC.

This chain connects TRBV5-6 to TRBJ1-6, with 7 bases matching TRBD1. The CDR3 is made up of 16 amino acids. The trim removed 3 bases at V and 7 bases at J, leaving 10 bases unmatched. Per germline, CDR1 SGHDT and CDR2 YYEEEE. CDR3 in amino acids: CASSSRQGGPNSPLHF. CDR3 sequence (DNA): TGTGCCAGCAGCTCAAGACAGGGAGGCCCGAATTCACCCCTCCACTTT.

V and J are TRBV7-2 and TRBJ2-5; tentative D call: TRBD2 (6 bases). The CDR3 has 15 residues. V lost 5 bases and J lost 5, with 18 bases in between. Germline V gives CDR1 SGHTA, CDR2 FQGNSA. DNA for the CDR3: TGTGCCAGCAGCCCACGGGGGAGTGGTCACGAGACCCAGTACTTC. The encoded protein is CASSPRGSGHETQYF.

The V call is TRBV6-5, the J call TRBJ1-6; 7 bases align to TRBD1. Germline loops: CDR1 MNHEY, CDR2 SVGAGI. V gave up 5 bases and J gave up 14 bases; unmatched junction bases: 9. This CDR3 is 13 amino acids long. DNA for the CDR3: TGTGCCAGCAGTGCAGGGGGAAGGTGGGCCCTCCACTTT. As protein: CASSAGGRWALHF.

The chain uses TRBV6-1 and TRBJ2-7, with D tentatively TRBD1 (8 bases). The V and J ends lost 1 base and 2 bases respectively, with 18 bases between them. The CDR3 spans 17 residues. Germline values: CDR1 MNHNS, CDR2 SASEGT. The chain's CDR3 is CASSEEGGTGATYEQYF. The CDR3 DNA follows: TGTGCCAGCAGTGAAGAGGGGGGGACAGGAGCCACCTACGAGCAGTACTTC.

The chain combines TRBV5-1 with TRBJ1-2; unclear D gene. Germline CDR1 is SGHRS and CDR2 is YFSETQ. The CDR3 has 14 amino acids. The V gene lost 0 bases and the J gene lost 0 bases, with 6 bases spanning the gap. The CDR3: CASSLGSANYGYTF. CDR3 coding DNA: TGCGCCAGCAGCTTGGGGTCAGCTAACTATGGCTACACCTTC.

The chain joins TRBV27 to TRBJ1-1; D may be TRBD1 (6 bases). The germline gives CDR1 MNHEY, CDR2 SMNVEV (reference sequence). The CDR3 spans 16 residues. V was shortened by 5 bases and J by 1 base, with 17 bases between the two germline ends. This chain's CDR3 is CASSPLKQGKNTEAFF. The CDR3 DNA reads TGTGCCAGCAGTCCTCTTAAACAGGGAAAGAACACTGAAGCTTTCTTT.

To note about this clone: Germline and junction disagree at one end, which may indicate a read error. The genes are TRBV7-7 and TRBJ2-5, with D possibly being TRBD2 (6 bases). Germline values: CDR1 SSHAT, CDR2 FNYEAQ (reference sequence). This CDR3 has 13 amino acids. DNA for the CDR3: TGTGCTAGCAGCCCCCATGGGGCTAGCGATATGTACTTC. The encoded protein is CASSPHGASDMYF. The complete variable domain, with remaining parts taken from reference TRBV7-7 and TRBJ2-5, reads GAGVSQSPRYKVTKRGQDVTLRCDPISSHATLYWYQQALGQGPEFLTYFNYEAQPDKSGLPSDRFSAERPEGSISTLTIQRTEQRDSAMYRCASSPHGASDMYFGPGTRLLVL.

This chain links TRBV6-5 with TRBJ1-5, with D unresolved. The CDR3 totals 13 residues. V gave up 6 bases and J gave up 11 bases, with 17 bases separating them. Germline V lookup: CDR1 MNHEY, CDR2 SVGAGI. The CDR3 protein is CASRQPGSPAQHF. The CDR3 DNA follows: TGTGCCAGCAGGCAGCCAGGATCCCCAGCCCAGCATTTT.

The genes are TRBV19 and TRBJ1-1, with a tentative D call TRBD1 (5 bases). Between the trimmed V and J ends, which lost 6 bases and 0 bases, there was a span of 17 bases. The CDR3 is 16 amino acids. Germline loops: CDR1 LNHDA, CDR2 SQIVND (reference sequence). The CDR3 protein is CASSMTTVKMNTEAFF. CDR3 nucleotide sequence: TGTGCCAGTAGCATGACGACAGTTAAGATGAACACTGAAGCTTTCTTT. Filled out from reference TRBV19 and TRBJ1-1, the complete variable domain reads DGGITQSPKYLFRKEGQNVTLSCEQNLNHDAMYWYRQDPGQGLRLIYYSQIVNDFQKGDIAEGYSVSREKKESFPLTVTSAQKNPTAFYLCASSMTTVKMNTEAFFGQGTRLTVV.

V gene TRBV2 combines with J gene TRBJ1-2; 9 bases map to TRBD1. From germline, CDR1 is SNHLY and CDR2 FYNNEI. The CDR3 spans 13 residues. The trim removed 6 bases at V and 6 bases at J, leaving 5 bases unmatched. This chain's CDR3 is CASRGQGRNGYTF. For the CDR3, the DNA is TGTGCCAGCAGGGGACAGGGAAGGAATGGCTACACCTTC.

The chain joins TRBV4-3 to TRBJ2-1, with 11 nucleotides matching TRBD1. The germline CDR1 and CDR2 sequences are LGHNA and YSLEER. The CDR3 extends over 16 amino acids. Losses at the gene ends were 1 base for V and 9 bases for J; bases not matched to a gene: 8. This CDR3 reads CASSQGRTGGQGEQFF. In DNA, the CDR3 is TGCGCCAGCAGCCAAGGGAGGACAGGGGGCCAGGGTGAGCAGTTCTTC.

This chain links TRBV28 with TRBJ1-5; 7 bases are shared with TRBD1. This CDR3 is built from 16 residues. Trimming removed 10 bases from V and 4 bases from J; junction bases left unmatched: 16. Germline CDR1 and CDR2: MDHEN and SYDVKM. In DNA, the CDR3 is TGTGCCACCGCCGGGACTGAACAGGGGCCGAATCAGCCCCAGCATTTT. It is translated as CATAGTEQGPNQPQHF.

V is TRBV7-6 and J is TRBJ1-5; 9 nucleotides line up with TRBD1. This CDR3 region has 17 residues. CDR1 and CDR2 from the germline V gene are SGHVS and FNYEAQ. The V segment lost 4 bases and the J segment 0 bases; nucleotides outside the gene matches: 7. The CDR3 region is CASSSDRGGYSNQPQHF. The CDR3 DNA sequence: TGTGCCAGCAGCTCGGACAGGGGAGGTTATAGCAATCAGCCCCAGCATTTT.

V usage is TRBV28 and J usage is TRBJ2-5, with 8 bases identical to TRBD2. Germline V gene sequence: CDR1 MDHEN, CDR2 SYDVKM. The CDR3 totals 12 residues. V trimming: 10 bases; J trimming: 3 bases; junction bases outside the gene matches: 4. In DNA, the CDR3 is TGTGCCACCTTAGCGGGGAAAGAGACCCAGTACTTC. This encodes CATLAGKETQYF. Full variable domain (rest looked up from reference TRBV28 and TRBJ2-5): DVKVTQSSRYLVKRTGEKVFLECVQDMDHENMFWYRQDPGLGLRLIYFSYDVKMKEKGDIPEGYSVSREKKERFSLILESASTNQTSMYLCATLAGKETQYFGPGTRLLVL.

CDR3 in amino acids: CASSPPGITATEAFF. CDR3 in DNA: TGTGCCAGCAGCCCACCCGGGATAACGGCGACTGAAGCTTTCTTT. This chain uses TRBV7-9 with TRBJ1-1; D is unclear. The CDR3 consists of 15 residues. Trimming cost V 5 bases and J 5 bases, with 18 bases left between them. The germline CDR1 and CDR2 sequences are SEHNR and FQNEAQ (reference sequence).

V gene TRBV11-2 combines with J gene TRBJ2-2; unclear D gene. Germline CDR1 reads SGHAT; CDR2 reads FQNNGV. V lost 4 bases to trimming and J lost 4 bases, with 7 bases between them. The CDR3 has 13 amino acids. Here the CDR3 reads CASSSRPTGELFF. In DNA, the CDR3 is TGTGCCAGCAGCTCGCGCCCCACCGGGGAGCTGTTTTTT.

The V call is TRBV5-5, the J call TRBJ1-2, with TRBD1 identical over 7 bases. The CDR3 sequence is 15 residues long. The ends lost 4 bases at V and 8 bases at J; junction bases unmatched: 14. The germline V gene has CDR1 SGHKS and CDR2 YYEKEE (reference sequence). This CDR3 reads CASSGTQGVRRGYTF. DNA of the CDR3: TGTGCCAGCAGCGGGACTCAGGGGGTTAGGCGAGGCTACACCTTC.

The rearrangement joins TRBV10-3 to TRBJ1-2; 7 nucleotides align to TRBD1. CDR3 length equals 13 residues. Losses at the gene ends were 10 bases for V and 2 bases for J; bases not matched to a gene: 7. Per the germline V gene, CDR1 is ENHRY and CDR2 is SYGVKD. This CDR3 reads CATSRGRNYGYTF. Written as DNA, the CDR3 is TGTGCCACTTCCAGGGGGAGAAACTATGGCTACACCTTC.

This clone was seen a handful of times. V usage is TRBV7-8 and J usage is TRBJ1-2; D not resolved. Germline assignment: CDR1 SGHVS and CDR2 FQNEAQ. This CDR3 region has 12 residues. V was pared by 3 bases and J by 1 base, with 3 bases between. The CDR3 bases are TGTGCCAGCAGCTTTAATAACTATGGCTACACCTTC. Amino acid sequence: CASSFNNYGYTF.

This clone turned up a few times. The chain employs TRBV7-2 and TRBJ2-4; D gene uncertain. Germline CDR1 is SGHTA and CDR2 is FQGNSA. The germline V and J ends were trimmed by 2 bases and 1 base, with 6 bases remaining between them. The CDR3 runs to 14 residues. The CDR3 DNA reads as TGTGCCAGCAGCTTACAGGCCGCCAAAAACATTCAGTACTTC. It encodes CASSLQAAKNIQYF.

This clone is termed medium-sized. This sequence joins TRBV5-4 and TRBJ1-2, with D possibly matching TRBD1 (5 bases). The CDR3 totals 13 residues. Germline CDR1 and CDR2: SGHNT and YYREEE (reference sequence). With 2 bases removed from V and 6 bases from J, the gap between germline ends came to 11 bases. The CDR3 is CASSFQGGNGYTF. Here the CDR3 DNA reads TGTGCCAGCAGCTTCCAGGGTGGAAATGGCTACACCTTC.

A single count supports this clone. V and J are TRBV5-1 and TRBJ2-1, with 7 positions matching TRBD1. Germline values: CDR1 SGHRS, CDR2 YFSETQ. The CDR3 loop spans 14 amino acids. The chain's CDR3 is CATGQESSYNEQFF. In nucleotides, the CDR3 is TGCGCAACCGGACAGGAGAGCTCCTACAATGAGCAGTTCTTC. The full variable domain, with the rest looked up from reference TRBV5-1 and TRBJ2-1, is KAGVTQTPRYLIKTRGQQVTLSCSPISGHRSVSWYQQTPGQGLQFLFEYFSETQRNKGNFPGRFSGRQFSNSRSEMNVSTLELGDSALYLCATGQESSYNEQFFGPGTRLTVL.

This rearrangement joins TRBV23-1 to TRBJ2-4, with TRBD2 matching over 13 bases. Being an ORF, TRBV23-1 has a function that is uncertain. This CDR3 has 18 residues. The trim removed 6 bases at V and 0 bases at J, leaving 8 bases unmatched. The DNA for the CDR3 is TGCGCCAGCAGCCGACTAGCGGGGGGTCTCCTAGCCAAAAACATTCAGTACTTC. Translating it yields CASSRLAGGLLAKNIQYF.